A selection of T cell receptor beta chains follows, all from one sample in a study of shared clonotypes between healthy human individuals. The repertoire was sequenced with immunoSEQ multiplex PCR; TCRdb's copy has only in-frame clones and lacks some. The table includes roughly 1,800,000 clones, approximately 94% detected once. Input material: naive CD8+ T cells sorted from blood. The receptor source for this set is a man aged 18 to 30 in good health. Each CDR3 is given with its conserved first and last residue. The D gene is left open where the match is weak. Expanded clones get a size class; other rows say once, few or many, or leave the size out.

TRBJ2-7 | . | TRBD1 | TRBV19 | CASSLRDRGLYEQYF | TGTGCCAGTAGTCTCCGGGACAGGGGGCTCTACGAGCAGTACTTC
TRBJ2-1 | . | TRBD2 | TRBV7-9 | CASSLVAGVSEQFF | TGTGCCAGCAGCTTAGTAGCGGGAGTCAGTGAGCAGTTCTTC
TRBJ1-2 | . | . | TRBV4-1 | CASSQEKHRVTGGYTF | TGCGCCAGCAGCCAAGAGAAGCACAGGGTAACCGGGGGCTACACCTTC
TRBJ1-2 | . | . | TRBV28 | CASSYRQNYGYTF | TGTGCCAGCAGTTATAGACAGAACTATGGCTACACCTTC
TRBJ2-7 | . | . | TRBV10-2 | CASSAVSSYEQYF | TGCGCCAGCAGTGCGGTGAGCTCCTACGAGCAGTACTTC
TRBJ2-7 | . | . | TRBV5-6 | CASSPEGSYEQYF | TGTGCCAGCAGCCCGGAAGGGTCCTACGAGCAGTACTTC
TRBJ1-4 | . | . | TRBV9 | CASSPDGDGNEKLFF | TGTGCCAGCAGCCCCGATGGCGACGGTAATGAAAAACTGTTTTTT
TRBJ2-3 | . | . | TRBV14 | CASSQDWGPSSADTQYF | TGTGCCAGCAGCCAAGACTGGGGGCCCTCGAGCGCAGATACGCAGTATTTT
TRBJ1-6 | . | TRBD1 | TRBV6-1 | CASSDRRTGWAPLHF | TGTGCCAGCAGTGACCGTCGGACAGGGTGGGCACCCCTCCACTTT
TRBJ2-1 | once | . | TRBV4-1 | CASSQDLVRVLGNEQFF | TGCGCCAGCAGCCAAGATCTTGTACGGGTATTGGGGAATGAGCAGTTCTTC
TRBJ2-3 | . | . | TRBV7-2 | CASSLGVIPSTDTQYF | TGTGCCAGCAGCTTGGGCGTTATACCCAGCACAGATACGCAGTATTTT
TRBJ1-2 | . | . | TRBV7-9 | CASSPLGTVNYGYTF | TGTGCCAGCAGCCCTCTCGGGACGGTTAACTATGGCTACACCTTC
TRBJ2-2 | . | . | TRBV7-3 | CATGPSPTGELFF | TGTGCCACCGGGCCCTCCCCAACCGGGGAGCTGTTTTTT
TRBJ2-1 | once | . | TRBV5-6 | CASSLAGTFPYNEQFF | TGTGCCAGCAGCTTGGCGGGGACTTTTCCCTACAATGAGCAGTTCTTC
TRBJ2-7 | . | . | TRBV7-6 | CASSEMGAEQYF | TGTGCCAGCAGCGAGATGGGCGCCGAGCAGTACTTC